A single sample gave rise to the 30 T cell receptor beta chains below, sequenced in a study of blood T cell repertoires in COVID-19. Profiled with immunoSEQ multiplex PCR; TCRdb holds only in-frame clones, not every one. The sample has 200,000 or so clones, 75% to 90% seen once. Sequencing was done on a sample of PBMCs or T cells enriched from blood (not recorded which). Every receptor here comes from a middle-aged woman with acute COVID-19.

The CDR3 DNA sequence: TGTGCCAGTAGTACCGGGAGAGGCGGCACTGAAGCTTTCTTT. Translation gives CASSTGRGGTEAFF. The rearrangement uses TRBV19 and TRBJ1-1; D is ambiguous. Trimming took off 4 bases at V and 4 bases at J, with 13 bases between the two ends. The germline gives CDR1 LNHDA, CDR2 SQIVND (reference sequence). There are 14 residues in the CDR3.

V gene TRBV4-3 combines with J gene TRBJ1-2; 8 positions match TRBD1. V was pared by 0 bases and J by 5 bases, with 5 bases of the junction left unmatched. The CDR3 runs to 15 residues. Germline V gene lookup returns CDR1 LGHNA and CDR2 YSLEER. CDR3 DNA: TGCGCCAGCAGCCAAGATCATAGGACAGGGTATGGCTACACCTTC. This encodes CASSQDHRTGYGYTF.

The chain employs TRBV7-9 and TRBJ2-1; 8 nucleotides agree with TRBD2. With 5 bases clipped from V and 2 bases from J, the junction kept 14 bases outside the gene matches. This CDR3 comprises 18 residues. Germline V gene sequence: CDR1 SEHNR, CDR2 FQNEAQ (reference sequence). As DNA, the CDR3 is TGTGCCAGCAGCCCGGGGGGGGCGGGCAGCCTCACCTACAATGAGCAGTTCTTC. Residues: CASSPGGAGSLTYNEQFF.

The rearrangement uses TRBV27 and TRBJ1-1, with a tentative D call TRBD1 (5 bases). The CDR3 covers 12 residues. The germline CDR1 and CDR2 sequences are MNHEY and SMNVEV (reference sequence). The V end was cut by 2 bases, the J end by 7 bases, with 8 bases between. The CDR3 sequence: CASSLPGGEAFF. For the CDR3, the DNA is TGTGCCAGCAGTTTACCCGGGGGTGAAGCTTTCTTT.

The CDR3 region is CASSVGLLKSEAFF. The DNA of the CDR3 is TGTGCCAGCAGTGTGGGACTCCTGAAGAGTGAAGCTTTCTTT. The chain carries TRBV27 and TRBJ1-1, with D maybe TRBD1 (5 bases). Per germline, CDR1 MNHEY and CDR2 SMNVEV (reference sequence). The V end lost 5 bases, the J end lost 7 bases, and 17 bases lay between the germline ends. The CDR3 runs to 14 residues.

This sequence joins TRBV15 and TRBJ2-1; 9 nucleotides line up with TRBD2. The CDR3 covers 16 residues. The J segment lost 8 bases and the V segment lost 3 bases, leaving 11 bases of the junction unmatched. The germline V gene encodes CDR1 LNHNV and CDR2 YYDKDF (reference sequence). As DNA, the CDR3 is TGTGCCACCAGCAGCCGCGCGGGGGGGCTTTACCATGAGCAGTTCTTC. It specifies CATSSRAGGLYHEQFF.

CDR3 region: CASSWGDSYGYTF. The CDR3, as DNA: TGCGCCAGCAGCTGGGGGGACAGCTATGGCTACACCTTC. The J gene is TRBJ1-2, the V gene TRBV5-1; 7 positions agree with TRBD1. Per the germline V gene, CDR1 is SGHRS and CDR2 is YFSETQ. CDR3 size: 13 residues. The ends lost 3 bases at V and 4 bases at J; junction bases unmatched: 3.

This clone was counted once. The V and J genes are TRBV12-1 and TRBJ2-7; whether TRBD2, the table's D call, matches the DNA was not checked. TRBV12-1 corresponds to a pseudogene. This CDR3 contains 12 residues. This CDR3 reads CAGEGGDYEQYV. DNA for the CDR3: TGTGCCGGGGAGGGCGGGGATTACGAGCAGTACGTC.

V gene TRBV7-9 combines with J gene TRBJ1-6; TRBD1 aligns across 7 bases. The CDR3 sequence is 15 residues long. Germline CDR1 SEHNR, CDR2 FQNEAQ (reference sequence). The junction had 11 bases not matched to a gene; V was cut back by 6 bases and J by 9 bases. The CDR3 coding sequence is TGTGCCAGCAGGGAGATTCAGGGGGGTGGTTCACCCCTCCACTTT. This encodes CASREIQGGGSPLHF. Using reference TRBV7-9 and TRBJ1-6 for the parts outside the CDR3, the full variable domain is DTGVSQNPRHKITKRGQNVTFRCDPISEHNRLYWYRQTLGQGPEFLTYFQNEAQLEKSRLLSDRFSAERPKGSFSTLEIQRTEQGDSAMYLCASREIQGGGSPLHFGNGTRLTVT.

This clone was observed a few times. The rearrangement joins TRBV27 to TRBJ2-1, with TRBD1 matching over 8 bases. The J segment lost 4 bases and the V segment lost 2 bases, leaving 7 bases of the junction unmatched. The CDR3 has 16 residues. The V gene's germline CDR1 is MNHEY and CDR2 SMNVEV (reference sequence). This chain's CDR3 is CASSLSTGGLYNEQFF. The CDR3 nucleotides read TGTGCCAGCAGTTTAAGTACAGGGGGTCTATACAATGAGCAGTTCTTC.

The V gene is TRBV15, the J gene TRBJ1-1; the D gene is possibly TRBD1 (5 bases). Trimming took 3 bases from V and 7 from J, leaving 12 bases between them. The CDR3 runs 13 residues. Per germline, CDR1 LNHNV and CDR2 YYDKDF (reference sequence). CDR3 protein: CATSSNVQGEAFF. In DNA form, the CDR3 reads TGTGCCACCAGCAGCAACGTGCAGGGTGAAGCTTTCTTT. Full variable domain (missing parts from reference TRBV15 and TRBJ1-1): DAMVIQNPRYQVTQFGKPVTLSCSQTLNHNVMYWYQQKSSQAPKLLFHYYDKDFNNEADTPDNFQSRRPNTSFCFLDIRSPGLGDTAMYLCATSSNVQGEAFFGQGTRLTVV.

This clone was observed a few times. The chain combines TRBV30 with TRBJ2-3; D unclear. Germline-derived CDR1 and CDR2 are GTSNPN and SVGIG (reference sequence). This CDR3 spans 11 amino acids. V was clipped by 0 bases and J by 7 bases, with 5 bases between them. CDR3 coding DNA: TGTGCCTGGAGTGTACAACATACGCAGTATTTT. As protein: CAWSVQHTQYF.

The chain employs TRBV14 and TRBJ2-3, with 11 bases identical to TRBD2. Looked up from germline, CDR1 is SGHDN and CDR2 is FVKESK. The V gene end was trimmed by 5 bases and the J gene end by 1 base; junction bases not matched to a gene: 8. This CDR3 spans 17 amino acids. CDR3 coding DNA: TGTGCCAGCAGCGTAAGGGCGGGACTAGCGGGCACAGATACGCAGTATTTT. It translates to CASSVRAGLAGTDTQYF.

J is TRBJ2-5 and V is TRBV29-1, with TRBD2 matching over 13 bases. The trim removed 5 bases at V and 5 bases at J, leaving 11 bases unmatched. The germline CDR1 and CDR2 sequences are SQVTM and ANQGSEA. The CDR3 sequence is 16 residues long. The DNA of the CDR3 is TGCAGCGTTCCCGGGACTAGCGGGGCAGCGGGGGAGACCCAGTACTTC. This encodes CSVPGTSGAAGETQYF.

This sequence joins TRBV6-6 and TRBJ1-1, with D tentatively TRBD1 (6 bases). The CDR3 totals 14 residues. The germline V gene has CDR1 MNHNY and CDR2 SVGAGI (reference sequence). V was trimmed by 4 bases and J by 6 bases, leaving 15 bases between them. CDR3 protein: CASSSPGAKAEAFF. CDR3 nucleotides: TGTGCCAGCAGTTCCCCAGGGGCGAAGGCTGAAGCTTTCTTT.

In this sample, this clone turned up once. The chain is built from TRBV27 and TRBJ1-5; 12 nucleotides agree with TRBD1. The CDR3 is 15 residues long. CDR1 is MNHEY and CDR2 is SMNVEV in the germline V gene (reference sequence). J gave up 6 bases and V 6 bases, and 6 bases lay outside the gene matches. The CDR3 here is CASRRGTGGFQPQHF. Written as DNA, the CDR3 is TGTGCCAGCAGGCGCGGGACAGGGGGCTTTCAGCCCCAGCATTTT.

The chain uses TRBV6-6 and TRBJ1-1; 7 bases agree with TRBD1. The CDR3 contains 15 residues. V dropped 5 bases and J dropped 1; count of bases not matched to a gene: 7. CDR1 MNHNY and CDR2 SVGAGI come from the germline V gene (reference sequence). The CDR3 is CASSKGQAGNTEAFF. CDR3 in DNA: TGTGCCAGCAGTAAAGGACAGGCCGGGAACACTGAAGCTTTCTTT.

The V gene is TRBV7-8, the J gene TRBJ1-5; 8 nucleotides align to TRBD1. This CDR3 comprises 13 residues. CDR1 and CDR2 (germline): SGHVS, FQNEAQ. Trimming cost V 5 bases and J 11 bases; bases outside gene matches: 8. The CDR3 protein is CASSVNRGESQHF. The CDR3 DNA follows: TGTGCCAGCAGCGTAAACAGGGGGGAGTCCCAGCATTTT.

The chain links TRBV29-1 to TRBJ2-1, with TRBD1 identical over 10 bases. Germline-derived CDR1 and CDR2 are SQVTM and ANQGSEA. V dropped 7 bases and J dropped 6; count of bases not matched to a gene: 3. The CDR3 contains 12 residues. The CDR3 region has the DNA TGCAGCGCCGGACAGGGGGTCAATGAGCAGTTCTTC. It encodes CSAGQGVNEQFF.

The V call is TRBV29-1, the J call TRBJ2-2; 8 bases match TRBD1. Germline lookup yields CDR1 SQVTM and CDR2 ANQGSEA. The CDR3 contains 14 residues. V dropped 6 bases and J dropped 6; count of bases not matched to a gene: 9. CDR3 in amino acids: CSVASTGEAGELFF. CDR3 DNA sequence: TGCAGCGTGGCATCGACAGGGGAGGCCGGGGAGCTGTTTTTT.

The chain is built from TRBV7-8 and TRBJ1-2; D remains unclear. Trimming took 5 bases from V and 8 from J, leaving 18 bases between them. The CDR3 is 14 amino acids. Per germline, CDR1 SGHVS and CDR2 FQNEAQ. The chain's CDR3 is CASSPSRATGGYTF. DNA for the CDR3: TGTGCCAGCAGCCCAAGCCGGGCCACGGGAGGCTACACCTTC.

This chain joins TRBV5-1 and TRBJ1-5, with 7 positions matching TRBD1. This CDR3 is built from 15 residues. The germline V gene has CDR1 SGHRS and CDR2 YFSETQ. Unmatched junction bases numbered 8, after V lost 4 bases and J lost 4 bases. The CDR3 DNA reads TGCGCCAGCAGCCCACGGACAGGTGCTAATCAGCCCCAGCATTTT. Protein product: CASSPRTGANQPQHF.

This chain connects TRBV6-5 to TRBJ1-2; 7 bases match TRBD1. V dropped 0 bases and J dropped 7; count of bases not matched to a gene: 8. CDR1 and CDR2 (germline): MNHEY, SVGAGI. This CDR3 is built from 15 residues. The CDR3 region is CASSYSTGKEGGYTF. CDR3 sequence (DNA): TGTGCCAGCAGTTACTCGACAGGGAAGGAGGGTGGCTACACCTTC.

The chain links TRBV19 to TRBJ1-2; perhaps TRBD1 as D (5 bases). The CDR3 length is 14 residues. Per the germline V gene, CDR1 is LNHDA and CDR2 is SQIVND (reference sequence). V lost 1 base to trimming and J lost 4 bases, with 10 bases between them. This CDR3 reads CASSIAHRSYGYTF. The CDR3 nucleotides are TGTGCCAGTAGTATAGCCCACAGGAGCTATGGCTACACCTTC.

The rearrangement links TRBV5-4 to TRBJ2-7; possibly TRBD1 for D (6 bases). The CDR3 sequence is 14 residues long. V lost 4 bases to trimming and J lost 12 bases, with 23 bases between them. Germline V gene data show CDR1 as SGHNT and CDR2 as YYREEE (reference sequence). The CDR3 nucleotides are TGTGCCAGCAGCCACTCGGACAGTCCTACGGAGGCGTACTTC. Its translation is CASSHSDSPTEAYF. Full variable domain (remainder filled in from reference TRBV5-4 and TRBJ2-7): ETGVTQSPTHLIKTRGQQVTLRCSSQSGHNTVSWYQQALGQGPQFIFQYYREEENGRGNFPPRFSGLQFPNYSSELNVNALELDDSALYLCASSHSDSPTEAYFGPGTRLTVT.

This clone was detected only a few times. The rearrangement uses TRBV7-3 and TRBJ1-2, with D unresolved. The CDR3 totals 13 residues. V lost 5 bases, J lost 7 bases, and 14 bases lay in between. Germline values: CDR1 SGHTA, CDR2 FQGTGA. Here the CDR3 reads CASSVTGGPGYTF. DNA of the CDR3: TGTGCCAGCAGCGTGACGGGAGGGCCTGGCTACACCTTC.

This clone has more than one count but fewer than ten. The CDR3 spells CASSPLRVTGYEQYF. The CDR3 bases are TGTGCCAGCAGCCCCCTCAGGGTCACAGGCTACGAGCAGTACTTC. The gene calls are TRBV7-9 and TRBJ2-7, with a tentative D call TRBD1 (5 bases). Trimming cost V 5 bases and J 3 bases, with 17 bases left between them. The CDR3 loop spans 15 amino acids. Looked up from germline, CDR1 is SEHNR and CDR2 is FQNEAQ (reference sequence).

The genes are TRBV19 and TRBJ1-5; the D is unclear. Trimming pared 3 bases from V and 6 bases from J, leaving 18 bases between. The CDR3 has 16 amino acids. Germline V gene data show CDR1 as LNHDA and CDR2 as SQIVND (reference sequence). DNA of the CDR3: TGTGCCAGTAGTATGGGGTCTGTAGCGGGAGGTCAGCCCCAGCATTTT. Translation: CASSMGSVAGGQPQHF.

The chain combines TRBV18 with TRBJ2-3, with D perhaps TRBD1 (6 bases). The germline CDR1 and CDR2 sequences are KGHSH and LQKENI. The CDR3 covers 14 residues. V lost 4 bases, J lost 1 base, and 9 bases lay in between. CDR3 region: CASSRAGGTDTQYF. CDR3 nucleotides: TGTGCCAGCTCACGCGCAGGGGGCACAGATACGCAGTATTTT.

CDR3 nucleotide sequence: TGTGCCAGCAGCTTAGGCCCAGGGGGGACTGAAGCTTTCTTT. It yields the protein CASSLGPGGTEAFF. The J gene is TRBJ1-1, the V gene TRBV11-2, with TRBD1 matching over 7 bases. Germline V lookup: CDR1 SGHAT, CDR2 FQNNGV. V gave up 1 base and J gave up 5 bases; unmatched junction bases: 4. This CDR3 has 14 amino acids.